Listed below are T cell receptor beta chains from one sample, sequenced in a study of OX40 agonist ivuxolimab in advanced cancers. Libraries were prepared by immunoSEQ multiplex PCR; TCRdb keeps only in-frame clonotypes and omits some of them. This sample has roughly 40,000 clones, with more than 80% found just once. Here the sequenced sample was CD4+ or CD8+ T cells sorted from blood, taken in a trial of the OX40 agonist ivuxolimab. These receptors came from an adult with an advanced solid tumor such as melanoma, head and neck, liver or kidney cancer. The CDR3 runs from the conserved cysteine through the conserved F or W. The order of the fields is clone size, D gene, V gene, J gene, CDR3 DNA, CDR3 protein. D genes are given only for firm matches. The size of a clone is reported for some rows only, either as once, few or many, or as a class for expanded clones.

NA,TRBD2,TRBV4-1,TRBJ2-1,TGCGCCAGCAGCCAAGATACGGCGGGAGGACAGTACAATGAGCAGTTCTTC,CASSQDTAGGQYNEQFF
NA,NA,TRBV9,TRBJ2-7,TGTGCCAGCAGCGTAGGAATGTCCGGGGCGCTCTACGAGCAGTACTTC,CASSVGMSGALYEQYF
NA,NA,TRBV28,TRBJ2-1,TGTGCCAGCAGTTTGTCTTCCCTCTTCATCTTC,CASSLSSLFIF
NA,NA,TRBV28,TRBJ2-2,TGTGCCAGCAGTTTCCGGAGCGCGAACACCGGGGAGCTGTTTTTT,CASSFRSANTGELFF
NA,NA,TRBV7-3,TRBJ1-5,TGTGCCAGCAGCCCGGTGGCCACTCGGCGCAATCAGCCCCAGCATTTT,CASSPVATRRNQPQHF
NA,NA,TRBV11-1,TRBJ1-5,TGTGCCAGCAGCCGCATCCTGGACACTCACAATCAGCCCCAGCATTTT,CASSRILDTHNQPQHF
NA,TRBD2,TRBV6-4,TRBJ2-1,TGTGCCAGCAGCGAGCGGGAGGGGCGCGATGAGCAGTTCTTC,CASSEREGRDEQFF
few,NA,TRBV29-1,TRBJ2-1,TGCAGCGTTGTTCCTCAGGTCAATGAGCAGTTCTTC,CSVVPQVNEQFF
NA,TRBD2,TRBV10-3,TRBJ2-1,TGTGCCATCAGTGCTGCGGGAGGGCGGTACAATGAGCAGTTCTTC,CAISAAGGRYNEQFF
NA,NA,TRBV29-1,TRBJ1-2,TGCAGCGTGGGGTTGGTCAACTATGGCTACACCTTC,CSVGLVNYGYTF
NA,NA,TRBV6-6,TRBJ2-7,TGTGCCAGCAGTTCACTTCTGTTTGGGCTCGAGCAGTACTTC,CASSSLLFGLEQYF
NA,TRBD2,TRBV7-2,TRBJ2-4,TGTGCCAGCAGCCCCGGGACTAGCGCGATCCCCGCCAAAAACATTCAGTACTTC,CASSPGTSAIPAKNIQYF
NA,NA,TRBV9,TRBJ1-3,TGTGCCAGCAGCGTAGCTTCGGGAGGCTCTGGAAACACCATATATTTT,CASSVASGGSGNTIYF
NA,TRBD2,TRBV11-3,TRBJ2-1,TGTGCCAGCAGCTTTTCCGGGACTAGCAGGAATGAGCAGTTCTTC,CASSFSGTSRNEQFF
NA,NA,TRBV19,TRBJ2-3,TGTGCCAGTAGTATTGGTATCGTGGGGTGGAATACGCAGTATTTT,CASSIGIVGWNTQYF
NA,NA,TRBV9,TRBJ2-1,TGTGCCAGCAGCGTAGCTCGAGGGAATGAGCAGTTCTTC,CASSVARGNEQFF
NA,NA,TRBV5-5,TRBJ1-4,TGTGCCAGCAGCTTGGACAGAATAGCAACTAATGAAAAACTGTTTTTT,CASSLDRIATNEKLFF
NA,NA,TRBV1,TRBJ2-1,TGCACCAGCAGCGAACCTAGCGGGAGGGTCGATGAGCAGTTCTTC,CTSSEPSGRVDEQFF
NA,TRBD1,TRBV28,TRBJ2-7,TGTGCCAGCAGTGAGGCCGGGACAGGGATGTACGAGCAGTACTTC,CASSEAGTGMYEQYF
NA,TRBD1,TRBV28,TRBJ1-5,TGTGCCAGCAGTTTATGGACAGGGGGCGCGAGCAATCAGCCCCAGCATTTT,CASSLWTGGASNQPQHF
NA,TRBD1,TRBV19,TRBJ1-4,TGTGCCAGTAGTGTAGGGACAGGGACTGAAAAACTGTTTTTT,CASSVGTGTEKLFF
NA,TRBD2,TRBV7-2,TRBJ2-5,TGTGCCAGCAGCTTAGCCGGACTAGCGAGGCTTCAAGAGACCCAGTACTTC,CASSLAGLARLQETQYF
NA,TRBD1,TRBV5-1,TRBJ1-2,TGCGCCAGCAGCTTGGCCGGGACAGGGTTAGATGGCTACACCTTC,CASSLAGTGLDGYTF
NA,NA,TRBV5-5,TRBJ1-5,TGTGCCAGCAGCTTGAATGGCGGGGGCGAGCAGCCCCAGCATTTT,CASSLNGGGEQPQHF
NA,NA,TRBV10-3,TRBJ1-1,TGTGCCATCAGTGGGGACCCAAGTCGAGAAGCTTTCTTT,CAISGDPSREAFF